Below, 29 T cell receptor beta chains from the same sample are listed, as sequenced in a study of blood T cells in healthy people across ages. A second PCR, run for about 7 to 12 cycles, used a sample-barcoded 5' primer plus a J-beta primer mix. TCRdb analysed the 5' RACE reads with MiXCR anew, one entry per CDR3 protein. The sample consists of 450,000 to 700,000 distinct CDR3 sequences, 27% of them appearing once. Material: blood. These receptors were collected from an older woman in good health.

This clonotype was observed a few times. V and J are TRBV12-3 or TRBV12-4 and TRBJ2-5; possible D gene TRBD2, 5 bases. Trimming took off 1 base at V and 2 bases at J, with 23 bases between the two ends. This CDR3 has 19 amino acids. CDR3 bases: TGTGCCAGCAGTTTAGTTTCGCTACTAGGTCCTAGAAAACAAGAGACCCAGTACTTC. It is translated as CASSLVSLLGPRKQETQYF.

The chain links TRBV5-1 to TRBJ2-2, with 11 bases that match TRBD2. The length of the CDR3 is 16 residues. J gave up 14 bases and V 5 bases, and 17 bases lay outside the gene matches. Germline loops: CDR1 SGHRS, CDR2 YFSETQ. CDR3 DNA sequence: TGCGCCAGCAGGGCGACTAGCGGGGTGCTCAGAGAGGAACTGTTTTTT. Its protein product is CASRATSGVLREELFF.

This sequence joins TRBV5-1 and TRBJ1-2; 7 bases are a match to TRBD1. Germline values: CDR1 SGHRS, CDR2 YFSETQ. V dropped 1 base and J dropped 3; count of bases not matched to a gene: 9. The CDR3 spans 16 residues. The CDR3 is CASSLRRDSRDYGYTF. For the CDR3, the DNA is TGCGCCAGCAGCTTGCGGCGGGACAGCAGGGACTATGGCTACACCTTC.

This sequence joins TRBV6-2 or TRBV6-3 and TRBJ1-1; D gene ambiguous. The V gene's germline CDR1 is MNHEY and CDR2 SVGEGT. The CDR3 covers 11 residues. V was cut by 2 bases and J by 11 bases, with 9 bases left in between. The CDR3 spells CASSYRRFAFF. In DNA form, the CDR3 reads TGTGCCAGCAGTTACCGAAGGTTTGCTTTCTTT.

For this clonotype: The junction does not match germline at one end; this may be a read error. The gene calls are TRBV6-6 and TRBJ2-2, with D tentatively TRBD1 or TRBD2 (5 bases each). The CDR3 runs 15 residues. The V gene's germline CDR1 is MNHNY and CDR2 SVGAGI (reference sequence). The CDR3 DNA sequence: TGTGCCGGCAGGCTGCAGGGACCCTCCTACGGGGAGCTGTTTTTT. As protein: CAGRLQGPSYGELFF.

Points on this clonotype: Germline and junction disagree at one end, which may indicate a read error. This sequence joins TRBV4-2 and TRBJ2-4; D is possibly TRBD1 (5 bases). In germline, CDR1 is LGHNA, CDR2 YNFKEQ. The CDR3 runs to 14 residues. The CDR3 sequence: CACSQDSFQNIQYF. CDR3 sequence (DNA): TGTGCCTGCAGCCAAGACAGCTTTCAAAACATTCAGTACTTC.

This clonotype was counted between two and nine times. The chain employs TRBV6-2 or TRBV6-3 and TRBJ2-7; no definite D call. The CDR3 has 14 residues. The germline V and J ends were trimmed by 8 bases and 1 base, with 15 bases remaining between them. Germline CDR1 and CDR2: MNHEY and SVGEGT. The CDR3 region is CASRPQDPSYEQYF. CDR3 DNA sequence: TGTGCCAGCCGACCGCAGGACCCTTCCTACGAGCAGTACTTC.

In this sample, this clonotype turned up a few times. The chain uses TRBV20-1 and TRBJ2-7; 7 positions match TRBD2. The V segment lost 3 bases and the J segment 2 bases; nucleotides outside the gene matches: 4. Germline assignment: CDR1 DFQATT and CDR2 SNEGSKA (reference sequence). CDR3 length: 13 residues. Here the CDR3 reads CSARPGGPYEQYF. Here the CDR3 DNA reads TGCAGTGCTAGGCCGGGGGGTCCCTACGAGCAGTACTTC.

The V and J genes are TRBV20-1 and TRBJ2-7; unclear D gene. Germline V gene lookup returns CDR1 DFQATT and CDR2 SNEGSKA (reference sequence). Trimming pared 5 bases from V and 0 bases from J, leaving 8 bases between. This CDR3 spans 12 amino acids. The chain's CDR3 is CSARQSSYEQYF. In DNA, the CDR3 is TGCAGTGCTCGGCAGAGCTCCTACGAGCAGTACTTC.

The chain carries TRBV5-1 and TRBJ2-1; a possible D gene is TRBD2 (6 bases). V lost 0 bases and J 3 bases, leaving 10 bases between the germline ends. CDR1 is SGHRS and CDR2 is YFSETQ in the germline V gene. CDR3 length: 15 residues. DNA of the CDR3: TGCGCCAGCAGCTTGGGGCCTAGCGACTACAATGAGCAGTTCTTC. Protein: CASSLGPSDYNEQFF. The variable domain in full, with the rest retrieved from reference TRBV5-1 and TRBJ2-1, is KAGVTQTPRYLIKTRGQQVTLSCSPISGHRSVSWYQQTPGQGLQFLFEYFSETQRNKGNFPGRFSGRQFSNSRSEMNVSTLELGDSALYLCASSLGPSDYNEQFFGPGTRLTVL.

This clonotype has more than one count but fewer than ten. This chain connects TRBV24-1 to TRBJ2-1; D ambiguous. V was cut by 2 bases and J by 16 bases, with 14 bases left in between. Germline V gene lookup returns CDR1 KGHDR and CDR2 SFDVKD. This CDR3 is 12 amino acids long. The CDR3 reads CATSDSGPSHFF. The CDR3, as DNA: TGTGCCACCAGTGATTCGGGTCCGTCCCACTTCTTC.

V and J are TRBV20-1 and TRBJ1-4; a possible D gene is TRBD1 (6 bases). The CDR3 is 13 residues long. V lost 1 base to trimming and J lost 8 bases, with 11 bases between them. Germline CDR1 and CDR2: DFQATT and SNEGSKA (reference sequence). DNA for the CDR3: TGCAGTGCTAGAGGAGGGGGGGAGGAAAAACTGTTTTTT. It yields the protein CSARGGGEEKLFF.

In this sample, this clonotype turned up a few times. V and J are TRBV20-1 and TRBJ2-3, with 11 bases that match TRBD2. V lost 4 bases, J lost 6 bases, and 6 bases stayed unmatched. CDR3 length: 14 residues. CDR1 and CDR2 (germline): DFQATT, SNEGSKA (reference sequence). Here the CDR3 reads CSATGTSGVDTQYF. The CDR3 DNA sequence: TGCAGTGCTACCGGGACTAGCGGCGTTGATACGCAGTATTTT.

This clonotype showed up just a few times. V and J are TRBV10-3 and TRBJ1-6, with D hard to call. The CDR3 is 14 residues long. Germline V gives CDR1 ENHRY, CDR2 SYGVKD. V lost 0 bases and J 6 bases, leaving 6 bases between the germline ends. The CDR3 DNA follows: TGTGCCATCAGTGAGTCAGCAACTAATTCACCCCTCCACTTT. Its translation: CAISESATNSPLHF.

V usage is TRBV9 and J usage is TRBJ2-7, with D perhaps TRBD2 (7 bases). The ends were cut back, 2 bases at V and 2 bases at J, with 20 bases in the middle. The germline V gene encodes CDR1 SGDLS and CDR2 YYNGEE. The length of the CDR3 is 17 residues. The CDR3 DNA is TGTGCCAGCAGCGTCGGGGGGCAGGCAAATTTTCCCTACGAGCAGTACTTC. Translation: CASSVGGQANFPYEQYF.

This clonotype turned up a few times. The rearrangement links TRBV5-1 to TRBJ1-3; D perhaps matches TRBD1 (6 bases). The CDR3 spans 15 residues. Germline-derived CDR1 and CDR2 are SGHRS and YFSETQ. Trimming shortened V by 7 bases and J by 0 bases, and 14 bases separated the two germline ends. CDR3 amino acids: CASHPGASSGNTIYF. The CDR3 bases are TGCGCCAGCCACCCAGGGGCCTCCTCTGGAAACACCATATATTTT.

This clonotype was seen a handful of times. The DNA of the CDR3 is TGTGCCAGTGGGTCGCACTCTGGAAACACCATATATTTT. It is translated as CASGSHSGNTIYF. This chain connects TRBV3-1 to TRBJ1-3; unclear D gene. Trimming took off 9 bases at V and 0 bases at J, with 9 bases between the two ends. CDR3 length: 13 amino acids. Germline V CDR1 and CDR2: LGHDT, YNNKEL (reference sequence). The whole variable domain, remainder taken from reference TRBV3-1 and TRBJ1-3, is DTAVSQTPKYLVTQMGNDKSIKCEQNLGHDTMYWYKQDSKKFLKIMFSYNNKELIINETVPNRFSPKSPDKAHLNLHINSLELGDSAVYFCASGSHSGNTIYFGEGSWLTVV.

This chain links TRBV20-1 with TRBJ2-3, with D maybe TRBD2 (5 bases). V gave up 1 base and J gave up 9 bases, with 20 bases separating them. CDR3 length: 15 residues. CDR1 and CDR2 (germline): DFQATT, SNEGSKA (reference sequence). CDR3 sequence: CSARGTSSLLSTQYF. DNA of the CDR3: TGCAGTGCTAGAGGGACTTCAAGCTTACTCAGCACGCAGTATTTT.

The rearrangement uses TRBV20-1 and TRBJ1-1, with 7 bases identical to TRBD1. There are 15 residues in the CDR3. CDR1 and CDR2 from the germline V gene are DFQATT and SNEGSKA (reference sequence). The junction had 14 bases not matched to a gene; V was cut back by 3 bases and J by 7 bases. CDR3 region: CSARGAGQAYYEAFF. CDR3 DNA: TGCAGTGCTAGGGGAGCCGGACAGGCATATTATGAAGCTTTCTTT.

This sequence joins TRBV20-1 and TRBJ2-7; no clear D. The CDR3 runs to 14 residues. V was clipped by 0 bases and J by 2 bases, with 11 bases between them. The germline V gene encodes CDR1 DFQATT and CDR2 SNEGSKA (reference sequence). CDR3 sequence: CSARDSTRPYEQYF. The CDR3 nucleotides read TGCAGTGCTAGAGACTCCACGCGCCCCTACGAGCAGTACTTC.

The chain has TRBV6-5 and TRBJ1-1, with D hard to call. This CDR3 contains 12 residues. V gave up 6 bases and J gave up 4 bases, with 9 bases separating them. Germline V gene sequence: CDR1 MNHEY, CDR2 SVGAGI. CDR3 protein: CASSPGVTEAFF. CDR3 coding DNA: TGTGCCAGCAGCCCCGGGGTCACTGAAGCTTTCTTT.

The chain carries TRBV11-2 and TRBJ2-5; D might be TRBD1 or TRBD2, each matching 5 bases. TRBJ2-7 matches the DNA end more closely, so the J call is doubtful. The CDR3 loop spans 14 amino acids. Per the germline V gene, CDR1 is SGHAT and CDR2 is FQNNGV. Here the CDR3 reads CASSWQGPLHEQYF. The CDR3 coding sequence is TGTGCCAGCAGCTGGCAGGGACCCCTCCACGAGCAGTACTTC.

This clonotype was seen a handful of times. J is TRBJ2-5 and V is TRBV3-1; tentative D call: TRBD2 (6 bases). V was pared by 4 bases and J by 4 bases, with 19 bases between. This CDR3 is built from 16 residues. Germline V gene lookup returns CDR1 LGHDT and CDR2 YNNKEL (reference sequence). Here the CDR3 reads CASSPLWRGDGETQYF. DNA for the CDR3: TGTGCCAGCAGCCCTCTATGGCGCGGGGATGGAGAGACCCAGTACTTC.

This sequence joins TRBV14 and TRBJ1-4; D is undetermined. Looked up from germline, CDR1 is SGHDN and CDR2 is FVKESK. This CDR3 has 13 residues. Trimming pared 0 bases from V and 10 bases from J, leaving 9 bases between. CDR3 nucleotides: TGTGCCAGCAGCCAAGAAAGAGACGGAAAACTGTTTTTT. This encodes CASSQERDGKLFF.

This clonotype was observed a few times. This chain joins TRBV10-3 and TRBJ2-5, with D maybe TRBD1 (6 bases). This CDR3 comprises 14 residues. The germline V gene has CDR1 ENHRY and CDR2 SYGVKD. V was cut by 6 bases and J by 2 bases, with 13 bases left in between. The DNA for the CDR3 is TGTGCCATCAGCACTGGGACAAGTCAAGAGACCCAGTACTTC. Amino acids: CAISTGTSQETQYF.

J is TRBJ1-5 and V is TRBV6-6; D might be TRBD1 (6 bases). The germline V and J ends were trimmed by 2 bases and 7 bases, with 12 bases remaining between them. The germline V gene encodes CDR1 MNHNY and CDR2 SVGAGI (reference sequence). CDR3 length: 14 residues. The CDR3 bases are TGTGCCAGCAGTTACAGGGGGAAAGAACAGCCCCAGCATTTT. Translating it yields CASSYRGKEQPQHF.

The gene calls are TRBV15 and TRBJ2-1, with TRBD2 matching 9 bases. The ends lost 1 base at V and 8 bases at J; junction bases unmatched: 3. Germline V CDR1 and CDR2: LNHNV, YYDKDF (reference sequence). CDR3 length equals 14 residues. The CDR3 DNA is TGTGCCACCAGCAGAGGGGGACTAGCCGATGAGCAGTTCTTC. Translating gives CATSRGGLADEQFF. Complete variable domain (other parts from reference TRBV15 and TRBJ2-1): DAMVIQNPRYQVTQFGKPVTLSCSQTLNHNVMYWYQQKSSQAPKLLFHYYDKDFNNEADTPDNFQSRRPNTSFCFLDIRSPGLGDTAMYLCATSRGGLADEQFFGPGTRLTVL.

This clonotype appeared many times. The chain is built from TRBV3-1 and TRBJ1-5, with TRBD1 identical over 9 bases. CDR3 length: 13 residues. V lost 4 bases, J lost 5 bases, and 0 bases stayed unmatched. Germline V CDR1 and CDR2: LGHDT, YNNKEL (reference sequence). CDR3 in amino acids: CASSRDRDQPQHF. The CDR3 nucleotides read TGTGCCAGCAGCCGGGACAGGGATCAGCCCCAGCATTTT.

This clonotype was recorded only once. The CDR3 DNA follows: TGTGCCAGCAGCCTAGGACAGGGACTAGTCTATGGCTACACCTTC. It encodes CASSLGQGLVYGYTF. The chain recombines TRBV12-3 or TRBV12-4 with TRBJ1-2; 8 bases line up with TRBD1. There are 15 residues in the CDR3. V lost 6 bases and J lost 4; bases outside the gene matches: 10.